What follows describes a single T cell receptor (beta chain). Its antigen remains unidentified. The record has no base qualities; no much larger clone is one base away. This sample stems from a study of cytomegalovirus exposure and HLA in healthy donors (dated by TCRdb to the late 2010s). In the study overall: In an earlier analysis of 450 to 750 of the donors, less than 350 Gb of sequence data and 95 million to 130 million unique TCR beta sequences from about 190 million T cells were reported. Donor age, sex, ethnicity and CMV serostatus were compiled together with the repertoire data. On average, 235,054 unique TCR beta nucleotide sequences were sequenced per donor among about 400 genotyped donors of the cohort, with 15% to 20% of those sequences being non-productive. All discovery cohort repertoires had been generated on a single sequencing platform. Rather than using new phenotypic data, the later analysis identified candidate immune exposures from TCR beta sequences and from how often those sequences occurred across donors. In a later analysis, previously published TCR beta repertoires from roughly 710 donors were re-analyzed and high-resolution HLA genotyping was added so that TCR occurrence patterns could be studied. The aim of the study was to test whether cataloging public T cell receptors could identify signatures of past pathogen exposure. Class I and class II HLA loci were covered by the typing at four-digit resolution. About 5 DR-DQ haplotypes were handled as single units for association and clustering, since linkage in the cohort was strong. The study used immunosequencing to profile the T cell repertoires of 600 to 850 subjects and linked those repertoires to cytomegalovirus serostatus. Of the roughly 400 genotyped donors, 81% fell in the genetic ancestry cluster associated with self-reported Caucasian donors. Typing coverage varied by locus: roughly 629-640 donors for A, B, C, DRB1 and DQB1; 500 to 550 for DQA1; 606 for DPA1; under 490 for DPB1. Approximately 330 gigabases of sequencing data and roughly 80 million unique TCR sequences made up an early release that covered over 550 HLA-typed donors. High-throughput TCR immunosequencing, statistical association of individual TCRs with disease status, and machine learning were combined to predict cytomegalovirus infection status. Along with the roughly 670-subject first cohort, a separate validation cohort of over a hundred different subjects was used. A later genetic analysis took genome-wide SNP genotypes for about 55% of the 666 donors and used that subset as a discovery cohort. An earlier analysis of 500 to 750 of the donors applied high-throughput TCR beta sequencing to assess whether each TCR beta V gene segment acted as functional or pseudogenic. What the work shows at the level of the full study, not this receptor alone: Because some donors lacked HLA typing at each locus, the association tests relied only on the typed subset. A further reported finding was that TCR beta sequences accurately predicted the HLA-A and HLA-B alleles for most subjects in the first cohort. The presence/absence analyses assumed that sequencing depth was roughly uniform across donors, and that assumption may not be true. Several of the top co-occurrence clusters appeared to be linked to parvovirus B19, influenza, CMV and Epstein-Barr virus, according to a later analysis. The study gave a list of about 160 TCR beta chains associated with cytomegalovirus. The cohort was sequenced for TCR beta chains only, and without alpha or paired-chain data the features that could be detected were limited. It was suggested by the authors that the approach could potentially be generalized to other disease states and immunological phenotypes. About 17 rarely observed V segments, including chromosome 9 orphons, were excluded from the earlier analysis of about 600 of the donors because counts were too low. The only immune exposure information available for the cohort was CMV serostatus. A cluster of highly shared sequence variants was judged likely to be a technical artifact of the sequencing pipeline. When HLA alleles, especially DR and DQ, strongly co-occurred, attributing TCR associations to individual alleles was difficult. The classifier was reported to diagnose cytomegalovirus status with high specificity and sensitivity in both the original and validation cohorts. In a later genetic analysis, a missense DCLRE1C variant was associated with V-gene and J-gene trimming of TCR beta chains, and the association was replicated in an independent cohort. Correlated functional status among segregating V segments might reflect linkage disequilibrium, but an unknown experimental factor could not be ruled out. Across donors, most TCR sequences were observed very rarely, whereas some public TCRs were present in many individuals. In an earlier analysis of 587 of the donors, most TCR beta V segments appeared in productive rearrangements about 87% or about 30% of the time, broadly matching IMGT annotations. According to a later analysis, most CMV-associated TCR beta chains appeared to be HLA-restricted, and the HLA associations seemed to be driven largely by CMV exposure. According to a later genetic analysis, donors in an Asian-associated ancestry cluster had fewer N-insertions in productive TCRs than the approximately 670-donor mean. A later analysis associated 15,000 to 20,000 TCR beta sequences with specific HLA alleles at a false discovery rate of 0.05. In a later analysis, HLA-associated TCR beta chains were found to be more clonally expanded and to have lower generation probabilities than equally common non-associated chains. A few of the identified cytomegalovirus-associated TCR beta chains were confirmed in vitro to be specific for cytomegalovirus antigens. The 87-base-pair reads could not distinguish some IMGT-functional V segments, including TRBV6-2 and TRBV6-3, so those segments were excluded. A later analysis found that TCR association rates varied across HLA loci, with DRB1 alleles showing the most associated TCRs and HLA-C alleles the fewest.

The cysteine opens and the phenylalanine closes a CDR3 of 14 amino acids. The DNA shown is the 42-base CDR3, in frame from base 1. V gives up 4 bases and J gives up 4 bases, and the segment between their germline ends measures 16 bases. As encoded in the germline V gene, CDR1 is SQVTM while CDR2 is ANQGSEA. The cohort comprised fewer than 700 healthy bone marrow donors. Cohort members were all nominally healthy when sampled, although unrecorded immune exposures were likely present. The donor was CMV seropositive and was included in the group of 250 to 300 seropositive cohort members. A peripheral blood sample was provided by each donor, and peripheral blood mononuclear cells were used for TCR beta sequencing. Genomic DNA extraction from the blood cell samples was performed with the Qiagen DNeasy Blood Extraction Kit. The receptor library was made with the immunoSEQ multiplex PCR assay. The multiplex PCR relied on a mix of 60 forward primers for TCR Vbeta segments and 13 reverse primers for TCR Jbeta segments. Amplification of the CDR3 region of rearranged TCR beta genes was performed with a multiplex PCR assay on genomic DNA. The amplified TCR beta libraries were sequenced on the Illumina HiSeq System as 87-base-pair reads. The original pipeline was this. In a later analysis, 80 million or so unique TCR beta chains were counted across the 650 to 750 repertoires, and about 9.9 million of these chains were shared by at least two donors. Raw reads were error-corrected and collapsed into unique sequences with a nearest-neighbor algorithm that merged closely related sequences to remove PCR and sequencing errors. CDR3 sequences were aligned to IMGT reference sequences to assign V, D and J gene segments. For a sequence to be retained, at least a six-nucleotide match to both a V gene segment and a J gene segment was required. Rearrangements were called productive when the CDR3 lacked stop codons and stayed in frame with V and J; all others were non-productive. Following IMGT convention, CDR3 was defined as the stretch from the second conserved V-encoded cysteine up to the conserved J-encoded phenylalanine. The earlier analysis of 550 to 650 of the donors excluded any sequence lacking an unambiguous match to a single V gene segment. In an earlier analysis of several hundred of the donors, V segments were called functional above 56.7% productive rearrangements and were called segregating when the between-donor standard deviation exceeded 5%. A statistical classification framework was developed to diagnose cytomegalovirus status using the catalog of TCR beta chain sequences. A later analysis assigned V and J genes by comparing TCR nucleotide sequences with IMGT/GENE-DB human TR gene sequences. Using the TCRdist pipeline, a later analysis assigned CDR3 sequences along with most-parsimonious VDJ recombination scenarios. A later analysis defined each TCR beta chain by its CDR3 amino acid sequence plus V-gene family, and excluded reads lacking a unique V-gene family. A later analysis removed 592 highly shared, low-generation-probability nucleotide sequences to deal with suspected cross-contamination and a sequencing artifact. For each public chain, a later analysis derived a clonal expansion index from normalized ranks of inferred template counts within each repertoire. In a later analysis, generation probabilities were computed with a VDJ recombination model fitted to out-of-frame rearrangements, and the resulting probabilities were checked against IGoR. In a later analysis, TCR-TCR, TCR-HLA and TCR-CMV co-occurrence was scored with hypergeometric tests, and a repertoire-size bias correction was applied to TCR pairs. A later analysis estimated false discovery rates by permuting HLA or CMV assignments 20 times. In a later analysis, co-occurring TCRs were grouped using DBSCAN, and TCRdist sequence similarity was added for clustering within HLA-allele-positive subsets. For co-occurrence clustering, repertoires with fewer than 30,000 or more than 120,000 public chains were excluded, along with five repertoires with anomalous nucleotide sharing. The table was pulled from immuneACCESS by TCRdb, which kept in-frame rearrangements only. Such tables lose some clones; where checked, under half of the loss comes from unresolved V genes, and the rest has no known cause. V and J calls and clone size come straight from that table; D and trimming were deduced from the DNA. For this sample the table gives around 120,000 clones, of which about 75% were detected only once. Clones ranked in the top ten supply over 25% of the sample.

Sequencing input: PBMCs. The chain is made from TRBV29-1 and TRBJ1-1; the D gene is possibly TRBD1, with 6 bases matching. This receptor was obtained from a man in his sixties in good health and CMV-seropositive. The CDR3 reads CSVVTGFFSTEAFF. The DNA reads TGCAGCGTTGTCACAGGGTTCTTCAGCACTGAAGCTTTCTTT.